This T cell receptor (beta chain) was captured in a study of blood T cells in healthy people across ages. Findings and caveats of the study: Diversity estimates drawn from one million T cells were deemed underestimates.

Using a J-beta primer mix together with a sample-barcoded 5' primer, a second PCR was run for 7 to 11 cycles. The authors tagged each cDNA molecule using a template-switch adaptor with 12 random nucleotides. MiXCR, run by TCRdb on the 5' RACE reads, gives a single entry per CDR3 protein. The data hold more than 1,400,000 distinct CDR3 sequences, with about 40% observed a single time. V lost 6 bases and J 4 bases, leaving 12 bases between the germline ends. The CDR3 extends over 13 amino acids. A remark on this clonotype: The antigen remains unidentified.

Sequencing used blood. This chain joins TRBV12-3 or TRBV12-4 and TRBJ1-2, with D maybe TRBD1 (5 bases). This receptor was taken from a woman aged 18-30 years in good health. CDR3 protein: CASREGLSYGYTF. CDR3 DNA: TGTGCCAGCAGGGAGGGACTCAGCTATGGCTACACCTTC.